These 30 T cell receptor beta chains were sequenced from one sample in a study of blood T cell repertoires in COVID-19. Libraries were prepared by immunoSEQ multiplex PCR; TCRdb keeps only in-frame clonotypes and omits some of them. The sample holds 200,000 to 250,000 clones, approximately 80% seen once. The source material was PBMCs or T cells enriched from blood (not recorded which). The receptor source for this set is a middle-aged man who had recovered from COVID-19.

This clone is categorized as medium-sized. The rearrangement joins TRBV7-9 to TRBJ2-3; 8 positions agree with TRBD1. CDR3 size: 14 residues. Germline assignment: CDR1 SEHNR and CDR2 FQNEAQ (reference sequence). V trimming: 10 bases; J trimming: 6 bases; junction bases outside the gene matches: 12. The CDR3 loop is CAIAGQVLKDTQYF. Here the CDR3 DNA reads TGTGCCATTGCGGGACAGGTCCTTAAGGATACGCAGTATTTT.

This clone was counted a single time. This rearrangement joins TRBV5-1 to TRBJ1-2; 7 bases map to TRBD1. With V trimmed by 4 bases and J by 3 bases, 6 bases remained unmatched. This CDR3 has 14 amino acids. The germline V gene has CDR1 SGHRS and CDR2 YFSETQ. CDR3 in DNA: TGCGCCAGCAGCAACATTCAGGGGGACTATGGCTACACCTTC. It yields the protein CASSNIQGDYGYTF.

This clone was recorded a few times. The chain employs TRBV29-1 and TRBJ2-1; D unclear. Germline CDR1 SQVTM, CDR2 ANQGSEA. Deletions cut 6 bases from V and 2 bases from J, with 11 bases between. The CDR3 has 13 amino acids. The chain's CDR3 is CSVARSTYNEQFF. The DNA of the CDR3 is TGCAGCGTAGCCAGGTCTACCTACAATGAGCAGTTCTTC.

The J gene is TRBJ1-4, the V gene TRBV7-9, with 8 nucleotides matching TRBD1. V was pared by 5 bases and J by 5 bases, with 10 bases of the junction left unmatched. CDR1 SEHNR and CDR2 FQNEAQ come from the germline V gene (reference sequence). The CDR3 length is 16 residues. The chain's CDR3 is CASSRDRGRENEKLFF. CDR3 DNA: TGTGCCAGCAGCCGAGACAGGGGACGGGAGAATGAAAAACTGTTTTTT.

The chain combines TRBV5-1 with TRBJ2-1; D gene uncertain. The V end was cut by 0 bases, the J end by 0 bases, with 16 bases between. The CDR3 has 18 amino acids. The germline gives CDR1 SGHRS, CDR2 YFSETQ. CDR3 coding DNA: TGCGCCAGCAGCTTGGGGCCACAGCTACCCAGCTCCTACAATGAGCAGTTCTTC. It specifies CASSLGPQLPSSYNEQFF.

This chain uses TRBV2 with TRBJ1-2; D is ambiguous. This CDR3 contains 14 residues. Germline loops: CDR1 SNHLY, CDR2 FYNNEI. The V end was cut by 6 bases, the J end by 2 bases, with 13 bases between. Written as DNA, the CDR3 is TGTGCCAGCAGCCGCAGCGTCCTAAACTATGGCTACACCTTC. Protein product: CASSRSVLNYGYTF.

The rearrangement joins TRBV7-3 to TRBJ1-2; D gene uncertain. Looked up from germline, CDR1 is SGHTA and CDR2 is FQGTGA. With 5 bases removed from V and 2 bases from J, the gap between germline ends came to 12 bases. The CDR3 has 14 residues. The CDR3 loop reads CASSHRHENYGYTF. In DNA form, the CDR3 reads TGTGCCAGCAGCCATAGACACGAAAACTATGGCTACACCTTC.

The V call is TRBV7-2, the J call TRBJ1-4, with 7 nucleotides matching TRBD1. CDR3 length: 15 residues. V lost 5 bases to trimming and J lost 2 bases; unmatched junction nucleotides: 5. Germline V gives CDR1 SGHTA, CDR2 FQGNSA. The CDR3 region is CASSPATGTNEKLFF. For the CDR3, the DNA is TGTGCCAGCAGCCCGGCGACAGGGACTAATGAAAAACTGTTTTTT.

This clone showed up many times. This chain joins TRBV30 and TRBJ2-1; 9 nucleotides align to TRBD2. J lost 4 bases, V lost 5 bases, and 6 bases had no gene match. This CDR3 is 14 amino acids long. Germline V CDR1 and CDR2: GTSNPN, SVGIG (reference sequence). CDR3 nucleotides: TGTGCCTGGGCTCGACTAGCGGAATACAATGAGCAGTTCTTC. This codes for CAWARLAEYNEQFF.

The chain uses TRBV18 and TRBJ1-2; tentatively, D is TRBD1 (5 bases). This CDR3 is built from 12 residues. From germline, CDR1 is KGHSH and CDR2 LQKENI. V was clipped by 1 base and J by 8 bases, with 8 bases between them. The CDR3 spells CASSPRGVGYTF. The CDR3 nucleotides read TGTGCCAGCTCACCACGGGGGGTAGGCTACACCTTC.

The chain combines TRBV5-1 with TRBJ1-1; TRBD1 agrees at 12 bases. The CDR3 spans 16 residues. Trimming removed 6 bases from V and 6 bases from J; junction bases left unmatched: 12. Germline V gene lookup returns CDR1 SGHRS and CDR2 YFSETQ. In DNA form, the CDR3 reads TGCGCCAGCAAGGCCGGGACAGGGGGCCTGGGGGCTGAAGCTTTCTTT. Its protein product is CASKAGTGGLGAEAFF.

The J gene is TRBJ1-3, the V gene TRBV11-2; D unresolved. Germline CDR1 and CDR2: SGHAT and FQNNGV. This CDR3 comprises 15 residues. Between the trimmed V and J ends, which lost 2 bases and 0 bases, there was a span of 8 bases. Here the CDR3 DNA reads TGTGCCAGCAGCTTATCACACAGCTCTGGAAACACCATATATTTT. Its translation is CASSLSHSSGNTIYF.

This chain joins TRBV29-1 and TRBJ2-1, with 9 bases identical to TRBD2. The length of the CDR3 is 14 residues. Germline trimming cut 4 bases from V and 4 bases from J; bases unmatched to any gene: 5. From germline, CDR1 is SQVTM and CDR2 ANQGSEA. The CDR3 loop reads CSVVDSGRYNEQFF. CDR3 bases: TGCAGCGTTGTTGATAGCGGGAGATACAATGAGCAGTTCTTC.

The V and J genes are TRBV19 and TRBJ1-2; maybe TRBD1 (5 bases). Germline CDR1 LNHDA, CDR2 SQIVND (reference sequence). The CDR3 covers 15 residues. The V gene lost 1 base and the J gene lost 4 bases, with 13 bases spanning the gap. The CDR3 spells CASSIGFQGAYGYTF. The CDR3 nucleotides are TGTGCCAGTAGTATAGGATTCCAGGGCGCCTATGGCTACACCTTC.

This chain links TRBV19 with TRBJ1-5; a weak D match, TRBD1 (5 bases). Germline V lookup: CDR1 LNHDA, CDR2 SQIVND (reference sequence). The CDR3 has 14 amino acids. Trimming stripped 8 bases from V and 5 bases from J, with 16 bases between. The CDR3 loop reads CASHRWGDHQPQHF. The CDR3 DNA follows: TGTGCCAGTCATAGGTGGGGGGATCATCAGCCCCAGCATTTT.

This chain joins TRBV27 and TRBJ2-7, with a tentative D call TRBD2 (6 bases). Trimming cost V 3 bases and J 5 bases, with 20 bases left between them. There are 16 residues in the CDR3. Germline values: CDR1 MNHEY, CDR2 SMNVEV (reference sequence). The CDR3 sequence: CASSFLQGRGLNEQYF. Here the CDR3 DNA reads TGTGCCAGCAGTTTTCTTCAGGGTCGGGGACTCAACGAGCAGTACTTC.

This chain connects TRBV23-1 to TRBJ1-6; no definite D call. TRBV23-1 is treated as an ORF (open reading frame) with a function not yet certain. Trimming removed 4 bases from V and 9 bases from J, with 10 bases in between. The CDR3 is 13 residues long. CDR3 in amino acids: CASSLLGSSPLHF. The DNA for the CDR3 is TGCGCCAGCAGTCTCTTGGGGAGTTCACCCCTCCACTTT.

This chain links TRBV12-5 with TRBJ1-2; 8 bases line up with TRBD1. Germline trimming cut 6 bases from V and 6 bases from J; bases unmatched to any gene: 6. There are 13 residues in the CDR3. The germline V gene has CDR1 LGHNT and CDR2 FRNRAP. The CDR3 DNA reads TGTGCTAGTGGACCAGGGGGCGCACATGGCTACACCTTC. This encodes CASGPGGAHGYTF.

The chain uses TRBV5-1 and TRBJ2-5; 8 bases line up with TRBD1. The CDR3 covers 16 residues. V gave up 0 bases and J gave up 1 base; unmatched junction bases: 5. From germline, CDR1 is SGHRS and CDR2 YFSETQ. DNA for the CDR3: TGCGCCAGCAGCTTGGACGGCAGGGGGCGCCAAGAGACCCAGTACTTC. Protein product: CASSLDGRGRQETQYF.

The chain employs TRBV7-9 and TRBJ1-2, with D possibly TRBD1 on 5 matching bases. V lost 5 bases, J lost 2 bases, and 12 bases lay in between. CDR1 is SEHNR, CDR2 FQNEAQ, per germline (reference sequence). The CDR3 runs to 14 residues. The CDR3, as DNA: TGTGCCAGCAGCGTCACACCAGGGAACTATGGCTACACCTTC. Translated, it gives CASSVTPGNYGYTF. Based on the CDR3 plus reference TRBV7-9 and TRBJ1-2, the full variable domain is DTGVSQNPRHKITKRGQNVTFRCDPISEHNRLYWYRQTLGQGPEFLTYFQNEAQLEKSRLLSDRFSAERPKGSFSTLEIQRTEQGDSAMYLCASSVTPGNYGYTFGSGTRLTVV.

Here the CDR3 DNA reads TGTGCCAGCAGGGAAATACAGGGGGGGAGATACGAGCAGTACTTC. Its protein product is CASREIQGGRYEQYF. The chain recombines TRBV27 with TRBJ2-7; D possibly corresponds to TRBD1 (8 bases). The CDR3 runs to 15 residues. The germline V gene has CDR1 MNHEY and CDR2 SMNVEV (reference sequence). V was cut by 6 bases and J by 4 bases, with 19 bases left in between.

The V call is TRBV9, the J call TRBJ1-5, with a tentative D call TRBD1 (5 bases). Germline-derived CDR1 and CDR2 are SGDLS and YYNGEE. The V end lost 5 bases, the J end lost 2 bases, and 17 bases lay between the germline ends. This CDR3 has 16 residues. CDR3 sequence (DNA): TGTGCCAGCAGTGGGCCGTGGGCGGGGGGCAATCAGCCCCAGCATTTT. Translation gives CASSGPWAGGNQPQHF.

The gene calls are TRBV5-1 and TRBJ2-7, with TRBD2 matching over 13 bases. Germline-derived CDR1 and CDR2 are SGHRS and YFSETQ. The CDR3 consists of 17 residues. After removal of 4 bases from V and 0 bases from J, the junction contained 7 bases not matched to a gene. This chain's CDR3 is CASSLGTSGILSYEQYF. DNA for the CDR3: TGCGCCAGCAGCCTTGGGACTAGCGGGATACTCTCCTACGAGCAGTACTTC.

This clone has a single count. The gene calls are TRBV30 and TRBJ1-1, with TRBD1 identical over 7 bases. Germline CDR1 GTSNPN, CDR2 SVGIG (reference sequence). J lost 5 bases, V lost 5 bases, and 2 bases had no gene match. The CDR3 totals 11 residues. The CDR3: CAWAGGTEAFF. The CDR3 DNA follows: TGTGCCTGGGCAGGGGGGACTGAAGCTTTCTTT.

This chain uses TRBV5-1 with TRBJ2-1; 9 bases line up with TRBD1. This CDR3 has 17 residues. Germline loops: CDR1 SGHRS, CDR2 YFSETQ. After removal of 3 bases from V and 9 bases from J, the junction contained 16 bases not matched to a gene. The CDR3 reads CASSYNPQGARGVEQFF. CDR3 nucleotides: TGCGCCAGCAGCTATAACCCACAGGGGGCGCGGGGAGTTGAGCAGTTCTTC.

V gene TRBV19 combines with J gene TRBJ2-2; D may be TRBD1 (6 bases). Germline CDR1 and CDR2: LNHDA and SQIVND (reference sequence). There are 15 residues in the CDR3. The V end lost 7 bases, the J end lost 0 bases, and 12 bases lay between the germline ends. The CDR3 sequence: CASNPGTSNTGELFF. CDR3 nucleotides: TGTGCCAGTAACCCCGGGACATCGAACACCGGGGAGCTGTTTTTT. Full variable domain (missing parts from reference TRBV19 and TRBJ2-2): DGGITQSPKYLFRKEGQNVTLSCEQNLNHDAMYWYRQDPGQGLRLIYYSQIVNDFQKGDIAEGYSVSREKKESFPLTVTSAQKNPTAFYLCASNPGTSNTGELFFGEGSRLTVL.

The chain uses TRBV5-5 and TRBJ2-7, with 10 positions matching TRBD1. The V gene's germline CDR1 is SGHKS and CDR2 YYEKEE (reference sequence). The CDR3 contains 13 residues. V lost 4 bases to trimming and J lost 6 bases; unmatched junction nucleotides: 4. The CDR3, as DNA: TGTGCCAGCAGCCCGCGGACAGGGGGCGAGCAGTACTTC. This encodes CASSPRTGGEQYF.

This clone was detected once. This chain uses TRBV27 with TRBJ2-1, with 7 nucleotides matching TRBD1. After removal of 7 bases from V and 6 bases from J, the junction contained 24 bases not matched to a gene. The CDR3 is 19 amino acids. CDR1 is MNHEY and CDR2 is SMNVEV in the germline V gene (reference sequence). CDR3 residues: CASTPRGLRLTTFSNEQFF. CDR3 sequence (DNA): TGTGCCAGCACCCCCAGGGGGTTGCGGCTGACTACTTTTTCCAATGAGCAGTTCTTC.

The rearrangement links TRBV5-1 to TRBJ2-1; 8 nucleotides match TRBD2. J lost 4 bases, V lost 5 bases, and 11 bases had no gene match. Germline CDR1 is SGHRS and CDR2 is YFSETQ. CDR3 length: 16 residues. The CDR3 coding sequence is TGCGCCAGCAGAAAGGACGGGACTAGTGCATACAATGAGCAGTTCTTC. Its translation: CASRKDGTSAYNEQFF.

The CDR3 loop is CATSTGSQETQYF. CDR3 nucleotides: TGCGCCACTTCGACAGGGAGCCAAGAGACCCAGTACTTC. This chain connects TRBV5-1 to TRBJ2-5; 7 bases agree with TRBD1. Germline-derived CDR1 and CDR2 are SGHRS and YFSETQ. V gave up 9 bases and J gave up 1 base; unmatched junction bases: 6. The CDR3 loop spans 13 amino acids.